Only a few counts were recorded for the clone carrying this T cell receptor (beta chain). Its antigen is not known. These data are taken from a study of beta chain features in type 1 diabetes. Overall study: Similarity in age, gender and cell yields was seen between patients and healthy donors. Notes on the study in general: The naive, central memory and Treg TCRB repertoires looked more alike in patients than they did in healthy donors. Shorter TCRB CDR3s, moderately but significantly so, marked every one of the four CD4+ subsets in Type 1 diabetes patients. PCR might favor shorter templates, equally in patients and controls.

This CDR3 contains 15 residues. With V trimmed by 5 bases and J by 1 base, 3 bases remained unmatched. The germline CDR1 and CDR2 sequences are SGDLS and YYNGEE. Expressed TCRB transcripts were sequenced after all isolated RNA was converted to cDNA. Clones were sequenced by immunoSEQ multiplex PCR, and TCRdb holds only the in-frame ones, with some missing. The sample contains about 260,000 clones, roughly two thirds of which appear only once. This chain uses TRBV9 with TRBJ2-3; 11 nucleotides align to TRBD2. The sample comprised naive CD4+ T cells from blood. The sequence came from a man aged 25 to 40 in good health. The DNA of the CDR3 is TGTGCCAGCAGTTTTAGCGGGAGGGGCACAGATACGCAGTATTTT. The encoded protein is CASSFSGRGTDTQYF.